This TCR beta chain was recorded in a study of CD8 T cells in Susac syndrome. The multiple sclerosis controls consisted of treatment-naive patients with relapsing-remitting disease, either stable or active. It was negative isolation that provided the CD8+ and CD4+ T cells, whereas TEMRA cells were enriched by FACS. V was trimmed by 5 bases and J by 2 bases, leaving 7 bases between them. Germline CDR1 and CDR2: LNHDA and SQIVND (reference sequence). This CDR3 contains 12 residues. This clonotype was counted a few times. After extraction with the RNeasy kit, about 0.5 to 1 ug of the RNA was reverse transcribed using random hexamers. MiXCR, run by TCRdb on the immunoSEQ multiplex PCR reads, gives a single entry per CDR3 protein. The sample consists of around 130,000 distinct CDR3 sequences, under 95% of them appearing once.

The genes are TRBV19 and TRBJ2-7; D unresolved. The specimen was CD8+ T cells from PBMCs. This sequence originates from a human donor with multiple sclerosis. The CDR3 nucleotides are TGTGCCAGTAGTGAAGGTACCTACGAGCAGTACTTC. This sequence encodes CASSEGTYEQYF.